Below are 7 T cell receptor beta chains sequenced from a single sample in a study of sequential checkpoint blockade in melanoma. Data came from immunoSEQ multiplex PCR; TCRdb stores just in-frame clones and leaves some out. Of roughly 6,000 clones listed, roughly 50% are singletons. Described treatment: randomized to nivolumab then ipilimumab (arm A) or the reverse (arm B). The sample in question was CD8+ T cells sorted from blood (inferred from file names), obtained from a patient given nivolumab and ipilimumab in sequence. The receptor source for this set is a human patient with melanoma. Some clones in this sample may be carry-over from other donors' samples.

By frequency in the sample, this clone is medium-sized. The CDR3 region has the DNA TGCAGCGTTGCGAGTCAGGGTGCCACTGAAGCTTTCTTT. Protein product: CSVASQGATEAFF. The rearrangement links TRBV29-1 to TRBJ1-1; tentative D call: TRBD1 (5 bases). Trimming pared 4 bases from V and 4 bases from J, leaving 13 bases between. The CDR3 is 13 residues long. Germline V gene sequence: CDR1 SQVTM, CDR2 ANQGSEA.

The chain employs TRBV7-8 and TRBJ2-5; weak D call: TRBD2 (6 bases). The J call may be faulty, since TRBJ2-7 better matches the DNA end. The V gene's germline CDR1 is SGHVS and CDR2 FQNEAQ. CDR3 length equals 14 residues. CDR3 bases: TGTGCCAGCAGCGTACTTAGCGGAAACTACGAGCAGTACTTC. Translated: CASSVLSGNYEQYF.

This clone occurred a few times. The V and J genes are TRBV15 and TRBJ1-3; TRBD1 might be the D (5 bases). The CDR3 has 13 amino acids. Deletions cut 2 bases from V and 4 bases from J, with 6 bases between. Germline assignment: CDR1 LNHNV and CDR2 YYDKDF (reference sequence). The chain's CDR3 is CATSRPGGNTIYF. The CDR3 nucleotides are TGTGCCACCAGCAGACCAGGGGGAAACACCATATATTTT.

The chain is built from TRBV5-1 and TRBJ2-5; 8 bases map to TRBD1. The J call may be faulty, since TRBJ2-7 better matches the DNA end. CDR3 length: 15 amino acids. Germline V gives CDR1 SGHRS, CDR2 YFSETQ. Here the CDR3 DNA reads TGCGCCAGCAGCGACGGGACAGGTTACACCTACGAGCAGTACTTC. Residues: CASSDGTGYTYEQYF.

There are a few counts of this clone. The chain carries TRBV30 and TRBJ2-3; no definite D call. V was cut by 1 base and J by 0 bases, with 8 bases left in between. The CDR3 has 14 residues. CDR1 and CDR2 from the germline V gene are GTSNPN and SVGIG (reference sequence). The CDR3 sequence is CAWSGHTSTDTQYF. CDR3 sequence (DNA): TGTGCCTGGAGTGGACACACTAGCACAGATACGCAGTATTTT.

This clone was seen a few times. Other DNA sequences of this sample code for an identical CDR3. The V call is TRBV7-8, the J call TRBJ1-2; no clear D gene. CDR1 is SGHVS and CDR2 is FQNEAQ in the germline V gene. CDR3 length: 15 residues. Trimming pared 4 bases from V and 1 base from J, leaving 13 bases between. This CDR3 is CASSSDPQDNYGYTF. The CDR3, as DNA: TGTGCCAGCAGCTCCGACCCCCAGGATAACTATGGCTACACCTTC.

V gene TRBV27 combines with J gene TRBJ2-7; 8 bases line up with TRBD1. Losses at the gene ends were 4 bases for V and 4 bases for J; bases not matched to a gene: 9. The germline V gene encodes CDR1 MNHEY and CDR2 SMNVEV (reference sequence). The CDR3 is 15 residues long. The CDR3 DNA reads TGTGCCAGCAGTTCGGGGACAGGTTCTAGGTACGAGCAGTACTTC. It translates to CASSSGTGSRYEQYF.